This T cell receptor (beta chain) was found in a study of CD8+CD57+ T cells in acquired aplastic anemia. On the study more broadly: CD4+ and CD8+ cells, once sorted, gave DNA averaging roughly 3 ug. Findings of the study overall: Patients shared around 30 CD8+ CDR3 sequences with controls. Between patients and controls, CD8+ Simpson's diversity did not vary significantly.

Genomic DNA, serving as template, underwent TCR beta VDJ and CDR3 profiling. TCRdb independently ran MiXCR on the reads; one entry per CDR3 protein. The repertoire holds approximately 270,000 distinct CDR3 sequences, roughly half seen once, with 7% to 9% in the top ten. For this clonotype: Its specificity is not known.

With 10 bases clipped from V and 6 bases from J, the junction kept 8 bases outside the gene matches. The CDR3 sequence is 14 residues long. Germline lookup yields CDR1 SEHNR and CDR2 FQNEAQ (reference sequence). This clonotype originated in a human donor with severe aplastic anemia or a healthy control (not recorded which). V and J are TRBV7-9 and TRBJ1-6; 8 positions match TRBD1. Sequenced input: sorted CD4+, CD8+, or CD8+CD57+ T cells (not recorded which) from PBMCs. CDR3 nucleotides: TGTGCCAATACACCGGGGACAGGTAATTCACCCCTCCACTTT. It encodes CANTPGTGNSPLHF.